Below, one T cell receptor (beta chain) is given with its context. Its cognate antigen is unknown. Pooled together were second doses at about 4 or about 12 weeks. Measured with immunoSEQ multiplex PCR; TCRdb has only the in-frame clones, and not every one. The profile covers roughly 150,000 clones, with 90% appearing a single time and around 1.5% taken by the ten largest. The entry originates in a study of T cell responses to AZD1222 COVID-19 vaccine. The study, taken as a whole, reports: Among those given AZD1222, only five or six were seropositive at baseline. Of spike-specific TCRs, nearly half reportedly target regions left unmutated in variants.

This CDR3 is built from 15 residues. Germline V gives CDR1 LGHNA, CDR2 YNFKEQ. V shed 0 bases and J shed 4 bases, with 12 bases lying between them. The material sequenced was peripheral blood, taken 28 days after the second AZD1222 dose. V usage is TRBV4-2 and J usage is TRBJ2-5; D uncertain. The sequence came from an adult who received the AZD1222 COVID-19 vaccine. The CDR3 loop reads CASSQDIGIPETQYF. For the CDR3, the DNA is TGTGCCAGCAGCCAAGATATAGGGATCCCAGAGACCCAGTACTTC.